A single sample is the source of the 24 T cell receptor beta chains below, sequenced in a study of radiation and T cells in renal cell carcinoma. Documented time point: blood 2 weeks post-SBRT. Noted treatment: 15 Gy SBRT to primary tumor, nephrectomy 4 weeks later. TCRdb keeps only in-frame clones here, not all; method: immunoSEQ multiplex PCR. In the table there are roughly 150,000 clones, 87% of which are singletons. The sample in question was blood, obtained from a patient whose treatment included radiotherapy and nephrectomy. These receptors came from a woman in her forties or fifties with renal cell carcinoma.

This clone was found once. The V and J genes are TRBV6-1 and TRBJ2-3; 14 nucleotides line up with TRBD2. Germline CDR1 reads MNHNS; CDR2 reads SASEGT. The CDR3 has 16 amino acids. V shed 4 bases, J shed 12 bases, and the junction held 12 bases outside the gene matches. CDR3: CASSVLAGTSGGTQYF. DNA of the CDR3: TGTGCCAGCAGTGTGCTGGCCGGGACTAGCGGGGGAACTCAGTATTTT.

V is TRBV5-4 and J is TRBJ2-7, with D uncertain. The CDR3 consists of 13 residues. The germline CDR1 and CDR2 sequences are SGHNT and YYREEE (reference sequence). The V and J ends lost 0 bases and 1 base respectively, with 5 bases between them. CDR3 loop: CASSLDTSYEQYF. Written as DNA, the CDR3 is TGTGCCAGCAGCTTGGACACTTCCTACGAGCAGTACTTC. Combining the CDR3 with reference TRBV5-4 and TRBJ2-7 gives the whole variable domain ETGVTQSPTHLIKTRGQQVTLRCSSQSGHNTVSWYQQALGQGPQFIFQYYREEENGRGNFPPRFSGLQFPNYSSELNVNALELDDSALYLCASSLDTSYEQYFGPGTRLTVT.

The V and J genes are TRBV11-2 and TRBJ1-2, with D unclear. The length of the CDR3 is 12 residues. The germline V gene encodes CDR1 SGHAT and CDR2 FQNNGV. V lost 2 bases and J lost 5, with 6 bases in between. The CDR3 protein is CASSLLGYGYTF. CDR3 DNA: TGTGCCAGCAGCTTACTGGGATATGGCTACACCTTC.

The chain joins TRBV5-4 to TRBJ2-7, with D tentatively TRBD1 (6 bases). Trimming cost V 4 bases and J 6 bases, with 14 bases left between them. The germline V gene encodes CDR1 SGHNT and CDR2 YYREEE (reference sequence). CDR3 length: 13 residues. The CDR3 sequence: CASSRGGDREQYF. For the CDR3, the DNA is TGTGCCAGCAGCAGAGGGGGTGACCGCGAGCAGTACTTC.

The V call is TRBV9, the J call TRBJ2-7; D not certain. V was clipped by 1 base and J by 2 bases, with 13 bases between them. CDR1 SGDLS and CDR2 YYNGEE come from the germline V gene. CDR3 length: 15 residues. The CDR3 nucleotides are TGTGCCAGCAGCGTAAGCACAGCCGGAGCCTACGAGCAGTACTTC. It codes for CASSVSTAGAYEQYF.

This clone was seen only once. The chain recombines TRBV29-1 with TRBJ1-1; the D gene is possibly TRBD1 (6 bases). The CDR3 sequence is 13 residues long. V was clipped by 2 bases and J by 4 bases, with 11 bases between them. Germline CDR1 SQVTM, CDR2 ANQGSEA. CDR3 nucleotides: TGCAGCGTTGAACAGGGGTCACGCACTGAAGCTTTCTTT. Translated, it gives CSVEQGSRTEAFF.

In nucleotides, the CDR3 is TGTGCCAGCAGCCAAGAGCAGGGGCCATCCTACGAGCAGTACTTC. Translating it yields CASSQEQGPSYEQYF. The chain carries TRBV4-2 and TRBJ2-7; perhaps TRBD1 as D (6 bases). The CDR3 runs 15 residues. Trimming shortened V by 0 bases and J by 1 base, and 10 bases separated the two germline ends. Germline V lookup: CDR1 LGHNA, CDR2 YNFKEQ.

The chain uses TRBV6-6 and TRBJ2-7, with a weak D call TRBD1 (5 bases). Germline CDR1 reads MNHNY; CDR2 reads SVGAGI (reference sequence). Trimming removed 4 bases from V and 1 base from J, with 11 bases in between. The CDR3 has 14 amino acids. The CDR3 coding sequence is TGTGCCAGCAGTTCCTTCGACAGATCCTACGAGCAGTACTTC. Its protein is CASSSFDRSYEQYF.

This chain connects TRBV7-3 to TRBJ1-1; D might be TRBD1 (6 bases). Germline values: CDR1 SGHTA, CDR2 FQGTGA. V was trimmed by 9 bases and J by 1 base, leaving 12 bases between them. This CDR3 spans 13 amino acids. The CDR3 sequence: CASSRDTNTEAFF. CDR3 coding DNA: TGTGCCAGTTCAAGGGACACGAACACTGAAGCTTTCTTT.

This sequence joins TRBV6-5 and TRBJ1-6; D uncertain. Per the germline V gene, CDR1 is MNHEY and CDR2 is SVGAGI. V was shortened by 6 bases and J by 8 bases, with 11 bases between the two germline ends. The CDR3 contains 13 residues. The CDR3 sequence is CASRRPWDSPLHF. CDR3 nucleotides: TGTGCCAGCAGAAGACCCTGGGATTCACCCCTCCACTTT.

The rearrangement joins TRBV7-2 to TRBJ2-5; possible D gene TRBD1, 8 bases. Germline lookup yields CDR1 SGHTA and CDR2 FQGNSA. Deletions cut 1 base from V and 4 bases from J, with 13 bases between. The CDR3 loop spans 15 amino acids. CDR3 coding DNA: TGTGCCAGCAGCTTAGTGCACAGGGGGGGAGAGACCCAGTACTTC. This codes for CASSLVHRGGETQYF.

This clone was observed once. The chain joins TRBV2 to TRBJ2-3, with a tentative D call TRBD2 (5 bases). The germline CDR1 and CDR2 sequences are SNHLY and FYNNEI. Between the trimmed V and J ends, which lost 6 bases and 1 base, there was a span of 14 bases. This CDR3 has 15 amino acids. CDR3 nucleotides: TGTGCCAGCAGCTCCCGGGGTAGGGGCACAGATACGCAGTATTTT. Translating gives CASSSRGRGTDTQYF.

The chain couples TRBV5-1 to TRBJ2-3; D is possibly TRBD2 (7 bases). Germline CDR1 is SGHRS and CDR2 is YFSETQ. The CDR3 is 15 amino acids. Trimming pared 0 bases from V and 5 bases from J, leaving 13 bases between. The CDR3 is CASSLVGGREDTQYF. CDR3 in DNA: TGCGCCAGCAGCTTGGTCGGGGGGCGTGAAGATACGCAGTATTTT.

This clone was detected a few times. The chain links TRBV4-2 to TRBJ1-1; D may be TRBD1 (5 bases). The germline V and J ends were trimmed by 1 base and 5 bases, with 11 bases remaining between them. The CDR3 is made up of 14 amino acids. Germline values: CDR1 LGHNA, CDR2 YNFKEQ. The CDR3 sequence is CASSQGGSPTEAFF. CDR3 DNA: TGTGCCAGCAGCCAAGGGGGGTCGCCGACTGAAGCTTTCTTT.

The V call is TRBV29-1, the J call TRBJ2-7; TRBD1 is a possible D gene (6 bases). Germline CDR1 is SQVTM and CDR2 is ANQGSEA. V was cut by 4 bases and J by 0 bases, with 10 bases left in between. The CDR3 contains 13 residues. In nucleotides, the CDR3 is TGCAGCGTTGCACAGGGACGCTCCTACGAGCAGTACTTC. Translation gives CSVAQGRSYEQYF.

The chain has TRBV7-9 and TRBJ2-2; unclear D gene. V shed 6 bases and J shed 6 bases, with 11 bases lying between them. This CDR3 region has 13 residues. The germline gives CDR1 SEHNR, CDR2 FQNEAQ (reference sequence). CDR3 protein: CASRTFRAGELFF. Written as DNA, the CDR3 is TGTGCCAGCAGAACCTTTCGAGCCGGGGAGCTGTTTTTT.

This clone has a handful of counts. In DNA, the CDR3 is TGTGCCAGTAAAGTGTACAATGAGCAGTTCTTC. It yields the protein CASKVYNEQFF. The chain is built from TRBV19 and TRBJ2-1; D is uncertain. The ends were cut back, 7 bases at V and 4 bases at J, with 5 bases in the middle. Germline CDR1 is LNHDA and CDR2 is SQIVND (reference sequence). The CDR3 contains 11 residues.

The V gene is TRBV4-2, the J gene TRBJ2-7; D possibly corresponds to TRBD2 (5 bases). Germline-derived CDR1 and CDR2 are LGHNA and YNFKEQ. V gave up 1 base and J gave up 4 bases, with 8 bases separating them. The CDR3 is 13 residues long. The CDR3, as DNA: TGTGCCAGCAGCCAAGTTGGCGGGTACGAGCAGTACTTC. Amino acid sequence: CASSQVGGYEQYF.

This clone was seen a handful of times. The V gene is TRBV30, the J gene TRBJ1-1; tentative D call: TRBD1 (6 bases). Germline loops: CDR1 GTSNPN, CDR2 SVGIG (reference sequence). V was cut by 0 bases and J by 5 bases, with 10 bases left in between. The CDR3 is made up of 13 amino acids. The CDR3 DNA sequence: TGTGCCTGGAGTGTGAACAGGGTTACTGAAGCTTTCTTT. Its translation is CAWSVNRVTEAFF.

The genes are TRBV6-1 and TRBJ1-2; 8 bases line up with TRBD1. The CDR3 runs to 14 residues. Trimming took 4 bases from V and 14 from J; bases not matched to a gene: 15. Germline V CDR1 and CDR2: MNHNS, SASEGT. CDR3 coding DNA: TGTGCCAGCAGTGCGAGGGAGAAGGACAGGGCGGCAACCTTC. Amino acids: CASSAREKDRAATF.

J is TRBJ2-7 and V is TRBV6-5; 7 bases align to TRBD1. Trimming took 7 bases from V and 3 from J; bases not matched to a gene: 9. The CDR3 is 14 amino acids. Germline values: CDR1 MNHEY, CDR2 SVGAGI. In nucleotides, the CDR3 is TGTGCCAGCAACAGACAGGGTTTGGACTACGAGCAGTACTTC. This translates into CASNRQGLDYEQYF.

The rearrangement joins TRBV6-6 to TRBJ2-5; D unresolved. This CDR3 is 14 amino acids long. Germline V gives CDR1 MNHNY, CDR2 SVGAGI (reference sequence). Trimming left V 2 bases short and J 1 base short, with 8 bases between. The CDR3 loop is CASSYARSQETQYF. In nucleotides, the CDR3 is TGTGCCAGCAGTTACGCGAGGTCCCAAGAGACCCAGTACTTC.

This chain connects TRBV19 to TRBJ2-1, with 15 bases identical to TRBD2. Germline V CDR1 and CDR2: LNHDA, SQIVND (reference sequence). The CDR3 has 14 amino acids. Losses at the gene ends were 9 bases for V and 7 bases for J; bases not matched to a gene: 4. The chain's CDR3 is CASRTSGGVNEQFF. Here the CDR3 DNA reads TGTGCCAGCCGGACTAGCGGGGGGGTAAATGAGCAGTTCTTC.

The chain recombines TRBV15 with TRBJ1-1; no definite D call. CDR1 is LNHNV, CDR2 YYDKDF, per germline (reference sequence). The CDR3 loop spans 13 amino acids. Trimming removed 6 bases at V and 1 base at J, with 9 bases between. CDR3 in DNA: TGTGCCACCAGAAAAGAGCAGAACACTGAAGCTTTCTTT. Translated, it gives CATRKEQNTEAFF.